The T cell receptor (beta chain) under discussion was sequenced for a study of cytomegalovirus exposure and HLA in healthy donors (dated by TCRdb to between 2016 and 2019). Turning to the overall study: An earlier analysis of more than 550 of the donors reported under 300 Gb of sequence data and 117 million unique TCR beta sequences obtained from some 170 million T cells. Every discovery cohort repertoire had been produced on one sequencing platform. The study profiled the T cell repertoires of around 700 subjects by immunosequencing and related them to cytomegalovirus serostatus. In the later analysis, no new phenotypic data were used to find candidate immune exposures; instead, reliance was placed on TCR beta sequences and their occurrence across donors. A later genetic analysis used genome-wide SNP genotypes for about three fifths of the 666 donors, treating that subset as a discovery cohort. In a later analysis, previously published TCR beta repertoires from 550 to 750 donors were re-analyzed and high-resolution HLA genotyping was added so that TCR occurrence patterns could be studied. Among the roughly 380 genotyped donors, around 81% belonged to the genetic ancestry cluster associated with self-reported Caucasian donors. The study was designed to test whether signatures of past pathogen exposure could be identified by cataloging public T cell receptors. Roughly five DR-DQ haplotypes were handled as single units for association and clustering, since linkage in the cohort was strong. Alongside the repertoire data, information on donor age, sex, ethnicity and CMV serostatus was compiled. Both class I and class II loci were covered by HLA typing, at four-digit resolution. To predict cytomegalovirus infection status, the study combined high-throughput TCR immunosequencing, statistical association of individual TCRs with disease status, and machine learning. Besides the first cohort of approximately 710 subjects, a separate validation cohort made up of some 110 different subjects was used. An earlier analysis of around 580 of the donors used high-throughput TCR beta sequencing to judge whether each TCR beta V gene segment behaved as functional or pseudogenic. Roughly 300 gigabases of sequencing data and roughly 90 million unique TCR sequences were included in an early release covering several hundred HLA-typed donors. Typing coverage differed by locus: A, B, C, DRB1 and DQB1 were typed in roughly 629-630 donors, DQA1 in 500 to 550, DPA1 in 600 to 610, and DPB1 in just under 480. On average, roughly 250,000 unique TCR beta nucleotide sequences were sequenced per donor among 398 genotyped donors of the cohort, with 15% to 20% of those sequences being non-productive.

The library was built by means of the immunoSEQ multiplex PCR assay. For the multiplex PCR, a mixture combining 60 forward primers for TCR Vbeta segments and 13 reverse primers for TCR Jbeta segments was used. A multiplex PCR assay on genomic DNA amplified the CDR3 region of rearranged TCR beta genes. On the Illumina HiSeq System, the amplified TCR beta libraries were sequenced as 87-base-pair reads. The authors processed their data as follows. In a later analysis, approximately 74 million unique TCR beta chains were counted across the roughly 610 repertoires, and approximately 9.9 million of these chains were shared by at least two donors. To remove PCR and sequencing errors, raw reads were error-corrected and collapsed into unique sequences using a nearest-neighbor algorithm that merged closely related sequences. Alignment of CDR3 sequences to IMGT reference sequences was used to assign V, D and J gene segments. Each retained sequence needed at least a six-nucleotide match to both a V gene segment and a J gene segment. Rearrangements were classified as productive when the CDR3 lacked stop codons and remained in frame with V and J, and all other rearrangements were classified as non-productive. Following IMGT convention, CDR3 was defined as the stretch from the second conserved V-encoded cysteine to the conserved J-encoded phenylalanine. Sequences without an unambiguous match to a single V gene segment were excluded from the earlier analysis of 450 to 650 of the donors. In an earlier analysis of approximately 590 of the donors, a V segment was called functional when productive rearrangements were above 56.7%, and segregating when the standard deviation between donors exceeded 5%. A statistical classification framework was built to diagnose cytomegalovirus status from the catalog of TCR beta chain sequences. A later analysis assigned V and J genes by comparing TCR nucleotide sequences with IMGT/GENE-DB human TR gene sequences. The TCRdist pipeline was used in a later analysis to assign CDR3 sequences and most-parsimonious VDJ recombination scenarios. In a later analysis, every TCR beta chain was defined by the combination of its CDR3 amino acid sequence and its V-gene family, and reads without a unique V-gene family were dropped. To address suspected cross-contamination and a sequencing artifact, a later analysis removed under 600 highly shared, low-generation-probability nucleotide sequences. In a later analysis, a clonal expansion index for each public chain was calculated from normalized within-repertoire ranks of inferred template counts. Generation probabilities in a later analysis came from a VDJ recombination model fitted to out-of-frame rearrangements, and those results were checked against IGoR. In a later analysis, hypergeometric tests were used to score TCR-TCR, TCR-HLA and TCR-CMV co-occurrence, with a repertoire-size bias correction applied to TCR pairs. To estimate false discovery rates, a later analysis permuted the HLA or CMV assignments 20 times. In a later analysis, co-occurring TCRs were grouped using DBSCAN, with TCRdist sequence similarity added in when clustering inside HLA-allele-positive subsets. For co-occurrence clustering, repertoires with fewer than 30,000 or more than 120,000 public chains were excluded, along with about five repertoires with anomalous nucleotide sharing. In TCRdb, the immuneACCESS table is reduced to in-frame sequences with V and J assigned. These tables do not hold every clone; where another copy was compared, an unresolved V gene accounts for under half, and the others remain unexplained. The DNA was the basis for D and trimming; V, J and clone size are from that table. This sample comprises 100,000 or so clones, 74% of them detected only once. The ten biggest clones cover about 2% of the sample.

In total, 600 or so healthy bone marrow donors made up the cohort. At the time of sampling, all cohort members were nominally healthy, though unrecorded immune exposures were likely present. Of the 550 to 750 cohort members, about 280 had positive CMV serostatus and 350 to 400 had negative CMV serostatus, and CMV serostatus was not recorded for the donor. A peripheral blood sample was collected from each donor, and TCR beta sequencing was performed on peripheral blood mononuclear cells. The Qiagen DNeasy Blood Extraction Kit was used to extract genomic DNA from the blood cell samples. About this clone itself: This receptor's antigen is unknown. No clone much larger than this one lies a single base away; base qualities are absent.

Overall results and qualifications from the work: The earlier analysis of approximately 560 of the donors excluded some 16 rarely observed V segments, including chromosome 9 orphons, because counts were too low. Assigning TCR associations to individual alleles was difficult when HLA alleles, especially DR and DQ, strongly co-occurred. A cluster of highly shared sequence variants was judged likely to represent a technical artifact of the sequencing pipeline. Immune exposure information for the cohort was limited to CMV serostatus. Roughly uniform sequencing depth across donors was assumed in presence/absence analyses, although this assumption may not hold. The cohort was sequenced for TCR beta chains only, and without alpha or paired-chain data the features that could be detected were limited. At a false discovery rate of 0.05, a later analysis linked 15,000 to 20,000 TCR beta sequences to specific HLA alleles. In a later analysis, most CMV-associated TCR beta chains were found to appear HLA-restricted, with HLA associations seemingly driven largely by CMV exposure. Broadly in line with IMGT annotations, most TCR beta V segments showed up in productive rearrangements about 90% or about 30% of the time in an earlier analysis of under 700 of the donors. Because HLA typing was unavailable for some donors at each locus, only the typed subset was used in association tests. In the study, 150 to 200 TCR beta chains were listed as associated with cytomegalovirus. In a later genetic analysis, fewer N-insertions in productive TCRs were reported among donors in an Asian-associated ancestry cluster than the approximately 710-donor mean. A further reported finding was that TCR beta sequences accurately predicted the HLA-A and HLA-B alleles for most subjects in the first cohort. While some public TCRs were present in many individuals, most TCR sequences turned up only very rarely across donors. In a later analysis, several top co-occurrence clusters were reported to appear linked to parvovirus B19, influenza, CMV and Epstein-Barr virus. Linkage disequilibrium might explain the correlated functional status among segregating V segments, but an unknown experimental factor could not be ruled out. A later analysis found that HLA-associated TCR beta chains were more clonally expanded and had lower generation probabilities than equally common non-associated chains. According to a later analysis, TCR association rates differed among HLA loci, with DRB1 alleles showing the most associated TCRs and HLA-C alleles showing the fewest. In a later genetic analysis, a missense DCLRE1C variant was associated with V-gene and J-gene trimming of TCR beta chains, and the association was replicated in an independent cohort. The authors suggested that the approach could potentially be extended to other disease states and immunological phenotypes. In both the original and validation cohorts, the classifier was reported to diagnose cytomegalovirus status with high specificity and sensitivity. Some IMGT-functional V segments, including TRBV6-2 and TRBV6-3, could not be distinguished by the 87-base-pair reads and were therefore excluded. A few of the identified cytomegalovirus-associated TCR beta chains were confirmed in vitro to be specific for cytomegalovirus antigens.

Via the germline V gene, CDR1 is SGHVS and CDR2 FNYEAQ. The CDR3, cysteine through phenylalanine, is 15 amino acids long. The DNA shown is the 45-base CDR3, in frame from base 1. V lost 5 bases and J lost 1 base; the stretch between them is 14 bases long. The receptor was isolated from a human donor in good health. Recombination connected TRBV7-6 to TRBJ1-1; TRBD1 is perhaps the D gene, given 6 matching bases. Sequenced material: PBMCs. The CDR3 region reads CASSPDPGQNTEAFF. Read as DNA, the sequence is TGTGCCAGCAGCCCCGACCCGGGACAGAACACTGAAGCTTTCTTT.